The 4 T cell receptor beta chains in this list originate from one sample, sequenced in a study of shared clonotypes between healthy human individuals. This table comes from immunoSEQ multiplex PCR, and its TCRdb copy is limited to in-frame clones, with some not included. The sample shows 1,500,000 or so clones, about 98.5% of them seen only once. Sequencing used naive CD4+ T cells sorted from blood. Subset denoted: CD45RA+ positively selected. Every receptor here comes from a man aged 30 to 39 in good health.

This rearrangement joins TRBV5-1 to TRBJ2-5; TRBD2 matches at 9 bases. The V gene end was trimmed by 5 bases and the J gene end by 5 bases; junction bases not matched to a gene: 13. CDR3 size: 16 residues. CDR1 and CDR2 (germline): SGHRS, YFSETQ. The CDR3 reads CASSLRTSAPAETQYF. CDR3 coding DNA: TGCGCCAGCAGTTTAAGGACTAGCGCCCCTGCCGAGACCCAGTACTTC.

The chain carries TRBV6-6 and TRBJ2-3; 10 bases are a match to TRBD2. The V gene end was trimmed by 5 bases and the J gene end by 4 bases; junction bases not matched to a gene: 9. There are 16 residues in the CDR3. Germline loops: CDR1 MNHNY, CDR2 SVGAGI (reference sequence). The CDR3 reads CASSNEASGSSDTQYF. As DNA, the CDR3 is TGTGCCAGCAGTAACGAAGCTAGCGGGAGTTCAGATACGCAGTATTTT.

The V call is TRBV18, the J call TRBJ1-1; D unresolved. The CDR3 covers 13 residues. V was cut by 4 bases and J by 3 bases, with 9 bases left in between. CDR1 is KGHSH and CDR2 is LQKENI in the germline V gene. This CDR3 reads CASSQPVDTEAFF. The CDR3 nucleotides read TGTGCCAGCTCACAACCGGTTGACACTGAAGCTTTCTTT.

Here the CDR3 reads CASSDRTAPSTDTQYF. The DNA of the CDR3 is TGTGCCAGCAGTGATAGGACGGCCCCTAGCACAGATACGCAGTATTTT. This sequence joins TRBV25-1 and TRBJ2-3; D is unresolved. Looked up from germline, CDR1 is MGHDK and CDR2 is SYGVNS. The V end lost 3 bases, the J end lost 0 bases, and 13 bases lay between the germline ends. This CDR3 contains 16 residues.